A single sample is the source of the 2 T cell receptor beta chains below, sequenced in a study of blood T cell repertoires in COVID-19. This table comes from immunoSEQ multiplex PCR, and its TCRdb copy is limited to in-frame clones, with some not included. There are about 90,000 clones in the sample; approximately 81% occur only once, and 20% to 25% lies in the top ten. Material for sequencing was peripheral blood. These receptors were collected from a man older than 75 with active or convalescent COVID-19.

This sequence joins TRBV18 and TRBJ2-7, with 9 bases identical to TRBD1. Germline V gene lookup returns CDR1 KGHSH and CDR2 LQKENI. The V segment lost 6 bases and the J segment 2 bases; nucleotides outside the gene matches: 2. The CDR3 is 13 residues long. The CDR3 region is CASSGQGTYEQYF. CDR3 DNA: TGTGCCAGCTCGGGACAGGGTACCTACGAGCAGTACTTC.

The genes are TRBV28 and TRBJ2-7; maybe TRBD1 (6 bases). Germline assignment: CDR1 MDHEN and CDR2 SYDVKM. The CDR3 sequence is 12 residues long. V lost 4 bases and J 4 bases, leaving 8 bases between the germline ends. The CDR3 DNA sequence: TGTGCCAGCAGTTCTACAGGGTACGAGCAGTACTTC. It is translated as CASSSTGYEQYF.